The clone carrying this T cell receptor (beta chain) has more than one count but fewer than ten. Its antigen is unidentified. TCRdb used MiXCR to reprocess the 5' RACE reads, holding one entry per CDR3 protein. The sample records around 220,000 distinct CDR3 sequences, over 11% being singletons. The data were taken from a study of identical twins. General observations from the study: Its conclusions, products of cross-sectional statistical analysis, did not come from following the same donors.

V dropped 3 bases and J dropped 9 bases, with 15 bases sitting between them. The germline gives CDR1 DFQATT, CDR2 SNEGSKA (reference sequence). The CDR3 sequence is 12 residues long. Sequences were obtained from memory (CD45RO+) T cells sorted from blood. V usage is TRBV20-1 and J usage is TRBJ2-7; the D gene is possibly TRBD2 (6 bases). The TCR was taken from a woman between 18 and 29 years old in good health. The CDR3 DNA is TGCAGTGCTAGCCCACCCGCCGGGGGGCAGTACTTC. Translation gives CSASPPAGGQYF.